The rows below give T cell receptor beta chains drawn from one sample of a study of T cell responses to AZD1222 COVID-19 vaccine. Assay used: immunoSEQ multiplex PCR; TCRdb lists only in-frame clones, some missing. The sample carries some 170,000 clones, 85% to 90% recorded once. The source material was peripheral blood, sampled on day 0 of AZD1222 vaccination. These receptors all stem from an adult in good health. Each CDR3 is given with its conserved first and last residue. Fields, in order: clone size, D gene, V gene, J gene, CDR3 DNA, CDR3 protein. A D gene is named only where the DNA matches it firmly. Where a row states a size, it is once, few, many or the class of an expanded clone; other rows omit it.

clone size: few
D gene: TRBD2
V gene: TRBV13
J gene: TRBJ2-7
CDR3 DNA: TGTGCCAGCAGCCACCAACGCGGGAGCACTCCTAACGAGCAGTACTTC
CDR3 protein: CASSHQRGSTPNEQYF

clone size: -
D gene: TRBD1
V gene: TRBV19
J gene: TRBJ1-2
CDR3 DNA: TGTGCCAGTAGTACTAGGACAGGGTGGAGCGGCTACACCTTC
CDR3 protein: CASSTRTGWSGYTF

clone size: -
D gene: -
V gene: TRBV3-1/TRBV3-2
J gene: TRBJ1-2
CDR3 DNA: TGTGCCAGCAGCCGTTCATGGACTGACCCCGGGAGGTACACCTTC
CDR3 protein: CASSRSWTDPGRYTF

clone size: once
D gene: -
V gene: TRBV3-1/TRBV3-2
J gene: TRBJ1-3
CDR3 DNA: TGTGCCAGCAGCCCGAACCTCGGGGGCGCCTCTGGAAACACCATATATTTT
CDR3 protein: CASSPNLGGASGNTIYF

clone size: few
D gene: -
V gene: TRBV25-1
J gene: TRBJ1-2
CDR3 DNA: TGTGCCAGCAGTCCATCGAACAGGGATTCCGTTTGGGGCTACACCTTC
CDR3 protein: CASSPSNRDSVWGYTF

clone size: once
D gene: TRBD2
V gene: TRBV29-1
J gene: TRBJ2-7
CDR3 DNA: TGCAGCGTTCTAGCGGGCGACCGATACGAGCAGTACTTC
CDR3 protein: CSVLAGDRYEQYF

clone size: -
D gene: -
V gene: TRBV10-3
J gene: TRBJ1-4
CDR3 DNA: TGTGCCATCAGTGAGTCGTCCGCATCGAAAGGGGTTGCGGCTAATGAAAAACTGTTTTTT
CDR3 protein: CAISESSASKGVAANEKLFF

clone size: -
D gene: -
V gene: TRBV12-3/TRBV12-4
J gene: TRBJ2-5
CDR3 DNA: TGTGCCAGCAGTTTAAGGAAACAAGAGACCCAGTACTTC
CDR3 protein: CASSLRKQETQYF

clone size: -
D gene: -
V gene: TRBV6-5
J gene: TRBJ1-1
CDR3 DNA: TGTGCCAGCAGTACGAGGGCCTCGAACACTGAAGCTTTCTTT
CDR3 protein: CASSTRASNTEAFF

clone size: -
D gene: TRBD2
V gene: TRBV19
J gene: TRBJ2-7
CDR3 DNA: TGTGCCAGTAGTGCGGGACTAGCGGGCGACGAGCAGTACTTC
CDR3 protein: CASSAGLAGDEQYF

clone size: -
D gene: -
V gene: TRBV19
J gene: TRBJ1-4
CDR3 DNA: TGTGCCAGTAGTAAGGGGAGGAGTGATGAAAAACTGTTTTTT
CDR3 protein: CASSKGRSDEKLFF

clone size: -
D gene: -
V gene: TRBV28
J gene: TRBJ1-4
CDR3 DNA: TGTGCCAGCACCCCGGCACCCCGTAATGAAAAACTGTTTTTT
CDR3 protein: CASTPAPRNEKLFF

clone size: -
D gene: -
V gene: TRBV6-5
J gene: TRBJ1-6
CDR3 DNA: TGTGCCAGTACCGGACGACGGTATGACGGTTCACCCCTCCACTTT
CDR3 protein: CASTGRRYDGSPLHF

clone size: -
D gene: -
V gene: TRBV10-3
J gene: TRBJ2-3
CDR3 DNA: TGTGCCATCAGTGGGCTGCGGAGCGGGCTTATCACAGATACGCAGTATTTT
CDR3 protein: CAISGLRSGLITDTQYF

clone size: -
D gene: -
V gene: TRBV3-1/TRBV3-2
J gene: TRBJ1-6
CDR3 DNA: TGTGCCAGCAGCCCCAACCGCGGGAATTCACCCCTCCACTTT
CDR3 protein: CASSPNRGNSPLHF

clone size: once
D gene: TRBD1
V gene: TRBV9
J gene: TRBJ1-3
CDR3 DNA: TGTGCCAGCAGCGTTACGACAGGGGGCCCCAACTCTGGAAACACCATATATTTT
CDR3 protein: CASSVTTGGPNSGNTIYF

clone size: -
D gene: TRBD1
V gene: TRBV5-8
J gene: TRBJ1-6
CDR3 DNA: TGTGCCAGCAGCCGGGGACAGGGGGAAAGCTATAATTCACCCCTCCACTTT
CDR3 protein: CASSRGQGESYNSPLHF

clone size: -
D gene: -
V gene: TRBV28
J gene: TRBJ1-4
CDR3 DNA: TGTGCCAGCAGTTTATTTGGGAGTGCAACTAATGAAAAACTGTTTTTT
CDR3 protein: CASSLFGSATNEKLFF

clone size: -
D gene: -
V gene: TRBV19
J gene: TRBJ1-5
CDR3 DNA: TGTGCCAGTAGTATGAGGGTGAATCAGCCCCAGCATTTT
CDR3 protein: CASSMRVNQPQHF

clone size: -
D gene: -
V gene: TRBV7-9
J gene: TRBJ1-1
CDR3 DNA: TGTGCCAGCAGCCAAGGGAACACTGAAGCTTTCTTT
CDR3 protein: CASSQGNTEAFF

clone size: -
D gene: TRBD1
V gene: TRBV3-1/TRBV3-2
J gene: TRBJ2-7
CDR3 DNA: TGTGCCAGCAGCTATGGGACAGAAGGATACGAGCAGTACTTC
CDR3 protein: CASSYGTEGYEQYF

clone size: -
D gene: -
V gene: TRBV9
J gene: TRBJ2-1
CDR3 DNA: TGTGCCAGCAGCGTAGAGCCTTCTCCGGGATTAAGCTACAATGAGCAGTTCTTC
CDR3 protein: CASSVEPSPGLSYNEQFF

clone size: -
D gene: TRBD2
V gene: TRBV7-2
J gene: TRBJ2-1
CDR3 DNA: TGTGCCAGCAGCCAGTGGGGACTAGCGGGAAAAAATGAGCAGTTCTTC
CDR3 protein: CASSQWGLAGKNEQFF

clone size: -
D gene: -
V gene: TRBV10-2
J gene: TRBJ1-1
CDR3 DNA: TGCGCCAGCAGTGGACAGCTTAAGAACACTGAAGCTTTCTTT
CDR3 protein: CASSGQLKNTEAFF

clone size: -
D gene: TRBD1
V gene: TRBV7-9
J gene: TRBJ1-6
CDR3 DNA: TGTGCCAGCAGCTCGGGACAGCATAATTCACCCCTCCACTTT
CDR3 protein: CASSSGQHNSPLHF

clone size: -
D gene: -
V gene: TRBV27
J gene: TRBJ2-7
CDR3 DNA: TGTGCCAGCAGTCCTATCCAACTAGTTTCCTACGAGCAGTACTTC
CDR3 protein: CASSPIQLVSYEQYF

clone size: few
D gene: TRBD2
V gene: TRBV5-1
J gene: TRBJ2-5
CDR3 DNA: TGCGCCAGCACCTGGGGGGGACGAAGAGAAGAGACCCAGTACTTC
CDR3 protein: CASTWGGRREETQYF

clone size: -
D gene: -
V gene: TRBV21-1
J gene: TRBJ2-5
CDR3 DNA: TGTGCCAGCAGCAAAGATCCCTCAGCGGGGCGCCAAGAGACCCAGTACTTC
CDR3 protein: CASSKDPSAGRQETQYF

clone size: -
D gene: -
V gene: TRBV6-5
J gene: TRBJ1-2
CDR3 DNA: TGTGCCAGCAGGAGGGGGAGGGTAAATGGTGACTACACCTTC
CDR3 protein: CASRRGRVNGDYTF

clone size: -
D gene: -
V gene: TRBV4-1
J gene: TRBJ2-1
CDR3 DNA: TGCGCCAGCACCCCTATTGGAGAGTCCTACAATGAGCAGTTCTTC
CDR3 protein: CASTPIGESYNEQFF